The T cell receptor beta chain described here comes from a study of OX40 agonist ivuxolimab in advanced cancers. Study summary: The patients got ivuxolimab, which is an agonistic anti-OX40 (CD134) antibody. Findings and caveats of the study: Fewer expanded clones were found on average in CD4+ than in CD8+ T cells. By week 6 at 0.1 to 3.0 mg/kg, blood CD4+ and CD8+ T cells had expanded clonally.

About this clone: Its antigen is still unknown.

Libraries were prepared by immunoSEQ multiplex PCR; TCRdb keeps only in-frame clonotypes and omits some of them. Seen here are roughly 44,000 clones, about 89% observed once, and the top ten hold approximately 13%. A history of autoimmune disease or systemic immunosuppression excluded patients. Sequenced material: CD4+ or CD8+ T cells sorted from blood, taken in a trial of the OX40 agonist ivuxolimab. This TCR was sampled from an adult with an advanced solid tumor such as melanoma, head and neck, liver or kidney cancer.

CDR3 in amino acids: CASSDMGGGAETGELFF. Here the CDR3 DNA reads TGTGCCAGCAGTGATATGGGAGGGGGCGCGGAAACCGGGGAGCTGTTTTTT. The chain couples TRBV2 to TRBJ2-2; D tentatively fits TRBD1 or TRBD2 (7 bases each). CDR3 length equals 17 residues. Trimming pared 3 bases from V and 5 bases from J, leaving 19 bases between. Germline-derived CDR1 and CDR2 are SNHLY and FYNNEI.